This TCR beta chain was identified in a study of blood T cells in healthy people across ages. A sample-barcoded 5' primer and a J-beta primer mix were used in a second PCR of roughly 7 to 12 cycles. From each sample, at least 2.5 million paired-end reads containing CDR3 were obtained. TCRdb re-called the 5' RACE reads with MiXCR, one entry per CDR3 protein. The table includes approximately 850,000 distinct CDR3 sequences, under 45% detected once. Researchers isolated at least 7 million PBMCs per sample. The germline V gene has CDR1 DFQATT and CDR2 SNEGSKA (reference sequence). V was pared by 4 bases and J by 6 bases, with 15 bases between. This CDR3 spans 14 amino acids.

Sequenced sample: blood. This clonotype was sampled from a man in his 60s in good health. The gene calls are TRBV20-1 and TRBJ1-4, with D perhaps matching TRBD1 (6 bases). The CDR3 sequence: CSATHREGDEKLFF. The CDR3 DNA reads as TGCAGTGCTACCCACAGGGAAGGCGATGAAAAACTGTTTTTT.